The source of this T cell receptor (beta chain) is a study of T cell repertoires in cytomegalovirus infection. Background on the study: Well-studied HLA-B-restricted epitopes and recently identified HLA-C-restricted epitopes of CMV were both used in the study.

Germline CDR1 and CDR2: SGHVS and FQNEAQ. The CDR3 length is 17 residues. V shed 4 bases, J shed 0 bases, and the junction held 7 bases outside the gene matches. There are a few counts of this clonotype. What it binds is not known. TCRdb itself ran the reads through MiXCR, one entry per CDR3 protein. The sample lists around 710,000 distinct CDR3 sequences, approximately 32% occurring once. The chain uses TRBV7-8 and TRBJ1-5; 9 bases line up with TRBD1. Source: cultured CD8+ T cells from PBMCs, taken from culture after CMV antigen stimulation. This receptor was identified in a human donor in good health (CMV status not recorded). Some clones in this sample may be carry-over from other donors' samples. CDR3 residues: CASSSDRGGFSNQPQHF. As DNA, the CDR3 is TGTGCCAGCAGCTCCGACAGGGGGGGATTTAGCAATCAGCCCCAGCATTTT.